This record covers a single T cell receptor beta chain. Its recognized antigen is unknown. No base quality information exists; no much larger clone differs at one position. Here V drops 1 base and J drops 7 bases, and the junction holds 7 bases not matched to any gene. The germline V gene specifies LGHNA as CDR1 and YSLEER as CDR2. Including cysteine and phenylalanine, the CDR3 has 14 amino acids. Only the CDR3 DNA stays, 42 bases, in frame from base 1. This sample is drawn from a study of blood T cell repertoires in COVID-19 (dated by TCRdb to the early 2020s). Study-wide context: Samples covering the acute and convalescent phases of COVID-19 were provided by collaborators in the United States, Italy and Spain. The prospective study material was composed of cDNA or gDNA derived from T cells, B-cell-depleted T cells, or PBMCs. Subjects who had been exposed to COVID-19, were actively infected with it, or had recovered from it provided the deeply sampled blood TCRbeta repertoires that made up the dataset. A freely available public database, intended as a resource for researchers studying the immune response to SARS-CoV-2, is where the repertoires were released. Samples were obtained from the ongoing ImmuneRACE study (first 160 participants) and from 1,254 subjects provided by 6 global collaborators. Nearly every sample came with metadata listing a de-identified subject ID, COVID-19 status, age in years and sex. Where available, HLA class I and class II types were obtained from metadata supplied by the sample provider rather than from assay-based typing. The investigation overall reported the following: The quantity of clinical and demographic metadata differed by source and by participant and was supplied without curation.

Each collaborating institution followed its own protocols to collect whole blood in K2EDTA tubes. For TCRbeta analysis, collaborator samples were shipped as frozen whole blood, as isolated PBMCs, or as DNA extracted from either sample type. The immunoSEQ Assay, a bias-controlled multiplex PCR, was used to amplify TCRbeta CDR3 regions from genomic DNA. In the source study's methods: The number of nucleated cells in each sample was estimated from the amplification of reference gene primers within the assay. To quantify the absolute abundance of each unique TCRbeta CDR3 rearrangement, sequence reads were collapsed and filtered. Productive Simpson clonality was computed per sample as the square root of Simpson's diversity index over productive rearrangements. TCRdb carries this immuneACCESS record with in-frame sequences only. Its versions omit some clonotypes, under half of them owing to an unresolved V gene in the studies checked, with the rest unexplained. The D gene and trimming were derived from the DNA, and the V and J assignments and clone size from that table. This sample is represented by roughly 25,000 clones; 80% to 85% of them were singletons. Of the sample, around 7% is held by the ten largest clones.

The chain is encoded by TRBV4-3 joined to TRBJ2-7, with 7 bases aligning to TRBD1. The sequence derives from a man between 65 and 80 years old with acute or convalescent COVID-19. The sample consisted of peripheral blood. Here is the DNA: TGCGCCAGCAGCCAAGTTGACAGGGCCGGGGAGCAGTACTTC. Its protein is CASSQVDRAGEQYF.